This is a list of T cell receptor beta chains from one sample in a study of chemoradiotherapy in HPV16-positive cancers. Here immunoSEQ multiplex PCR was the method, and the copy in TCRdb shows in-frame clones only, minus some. The sample carries 15,000 or so clones, around three quarters recorded once. The specimen was taken from a patient who underwent chemoradiotherapy. The receptor set was obtained from a human donor with HPV-associated anogenital cancer. Each CDR3 is given with its conserved first and last residue. A D gene is named only where the DNA matches it firmly. Size is omitted from some rows. Given values are once, few, many or a class for expanded clones.

TRBV18	TRBD1	once	TRBJ1-3	CASSPTRQGFGNTIYF	TGTGCCAGCTCACCTACGAGACAGGGGTTTGGAAACACCATATATTTT
TRBV18	NA	NA	TRBJ2-7	CASSPIGKDFDEQYF	TGTGCCAGCTCACCTATAGGGAAGGATTTCGACGAGCAGTACTTC
TRBV27	NA	NA	TRBJ2-1	CASSPSAAYNEQFF	TGTGCCAGCAGTCCCTCGGCGGCCTACAATGAGCAGTTCTTC
TRBV5-6	NA	NA	TRBJ2-1	CASSLGFNEQFF	TGTGCCAGCAGCTTGGGTTTCAATGAGCAGTTCTTC
TRBV28	TRBD1	NA	TRBJ1-1	CASNVRDRGEAFF	TGTGCCAGCAACGTCCGGGACAGGGGTGAAGCTTTCTTT
TRBV11-3	TRBD2	NA	TRBJ2-5	CASSWRLAGTFGETQYF	TGTGCCAGCAGCTGGCGACTAGCGGGGACCTTCGGGGAGACCCAGTACTTC
TRBV5-1	NA	once	TRBJ2-2	CASSPPGRTNTGELFF	TGCGCCAGCAGCCCACCGGGACGGACGAACACCGGGGAGCTGTTTTTT
TRBV5-6	NA	NA	TRBJ1-5	CASSFRGQPQHF	TGTGCCAGCAGCTTCAGGGGCCAGCCCCAGCATTTT
TRBV7-9	NA	few	TRBJ2-7	CASSKRSMNYEQYF	TGTGCCAGCAGTAAAAGATCGATGAACTACGAGCAGTACTTC
TRBV5-6	NA	NA	TRBJ1-5	CASSWGSGEPQHF	TGTGCCAGCAGCTGGGGCTCAGGTGAGCCCCAGCATTTT
TRBV5-4	NA	NA	TRBJ2-7	CASSYRQVSSYEQYF	TGTGCCAGCAGCTACCGACAGGTTTCATCCTACGAGCAGTACTTC
TRBV5-5	TRBD1	NA	TRBJ2-1	CASSFGQGYNEQFF	TGTGCCAGCAGCTTTGGACAGGGCTACAATGAGCAGTTCTTC
TRBV6-1	TRBD1	NA	TRBJ2-3	CASRDRGTDTQYF	TGTGCCAGCAGGGACAGGGGCACAGATACGCAGTATTTT
TRBV9	NA	NA	TRBJ2-3	CASSPTGQTGADTQYF	TGTGCCAGCAGCCCCACTGGGCAAACGGGGGCAGATACGCAGTATTTT
TRBV6-6	NA	NA	TRBJ1-6	CASRGLQNSPLHF	TGTGCCAGCAGAGGACTCCAAAATTCACCCCTCCACTTT
TRBV25-1	NA	once	TRBJ1-3	CASSAWAGGLGNTIYF	TGTGCCAGCAGTGCCTGGGCGGGGGGCCTGGGAAACACCATATATTTT
TRBV27	NA	NA	TRBJ2-2	CASGPGFRTGELFF	TGTGCCAGCGGGCCGGGTTTTCGTACCGGGGAGCTGTTTTTT
TRBV7-2	NA	NA	TRBJ2-1	CASSPQYEDEQFF	TGTGCCAGCAGCCCCCAGTATGAGGATGAGCAGTTCTTC
TRBV4-2	TRBD2	NA	TRBJ2-1	CASSQDRRGSSPNEQFF	TGTGCCAGCAGCCAAGATAGGCGGGGGAGCTCTCCTAATGAGCAGTTCTTC
TRBV4-3	TRBD2	NA	TRBJ2-3	CASSQDLLAGGPPDTQYF	TGCGCCAGCAGCCAAGATCTACTAGCGGGGGGGCCCCCAGATACGCAGTATTTT
TRBV4-2	NA	NA	TRBJ2-4	CASSRRISDSLLNLAKNIQYF	TGTGCCAGCAGCCGCCGTATATCGGACAGCCTACTTAATCTAGCCAAAAACATTCAGTACTTC
TRBV7-8	TRBD1	NA	TRBJ2-7	CASSLDRGDSYEQYF	TGTGCCAGCAGCTTAGACAGGGGGGATTCCTACGAGCAGTACTTC
TRBV30	TRBD1	NA	TRBJ2-7	CACGTGAYEQYF	TGTGCCTGCGGGACAGGGGCCTACGAGCAGTACTTC
TRBV6-4	TRBD1	NA	TRBJ1-5	CASSSTGDGSQPQHF	TGTGCCAGCAGTTCCACAGGGGATGGAAGTCAGCCCCAGCATTTT
TRBV5-1	TRBD1	NA	TRBJ2-1	CASSLGDREGNEQFF	TGCGCCAGCAGCTTGGGGGACAGGGAAGGAAATGAGCAGTTCTTC
TRBV11-2	NA	NA	TRBJ1-1	CASSLGISDTEAFF	TGTGCCAGCAGCTTGGGGATATCGGACACTGAAGCTTTCTTT
TRBV30	TRBD2	NA	TRBJ2-1	CAWRVSGGPYEQFF	TGTGCCTGGAGGGTTAGCGGGGGGCCATATGAGCAGTTCTTC
TRBV18	NA	once	TRBJ1-1	CASSPLAQNTEAFF	TGTGCCAGCTCACCCCTTGCACAGAACACTGAAGCTTTCTTT
TRBV29-1	TRBD2	few	TRBJ2-5	CSVAPGGTQYF	TGCAGCGTTGCACCGGGGGGGACCCAGTACTTC
TRBV5-1	NA	NA	TRBJ1-2	CASGRYRDENVAF	TGCGCCAGCGGGAGATACCGGGACGAAAATGTGGCCTTC